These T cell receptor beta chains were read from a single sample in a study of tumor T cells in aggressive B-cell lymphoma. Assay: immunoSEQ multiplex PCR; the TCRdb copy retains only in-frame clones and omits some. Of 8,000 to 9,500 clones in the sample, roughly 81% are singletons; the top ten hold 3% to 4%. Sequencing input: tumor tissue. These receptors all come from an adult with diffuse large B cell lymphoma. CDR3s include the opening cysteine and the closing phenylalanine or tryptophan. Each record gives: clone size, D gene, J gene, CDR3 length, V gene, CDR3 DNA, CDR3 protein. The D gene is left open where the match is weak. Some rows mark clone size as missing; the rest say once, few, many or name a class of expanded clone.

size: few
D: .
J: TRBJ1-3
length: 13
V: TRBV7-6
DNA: TGTGCCAGCAGCTTACAATCTGGAAACACCATATATTTT
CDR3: CASSLQSGNTIYF

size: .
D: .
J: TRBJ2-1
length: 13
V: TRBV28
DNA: TGTGCCAGCAGTTTATTCGGGGGCAATGAGCAGTTCTTC
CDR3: CASSLFGGNEQFF

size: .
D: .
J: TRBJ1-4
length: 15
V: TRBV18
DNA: TGTGCCAGCTCAGCGGAACAGGGTAGTAATGAAAAACTGTTTTTT
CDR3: CASSAEQGSNEKLFF

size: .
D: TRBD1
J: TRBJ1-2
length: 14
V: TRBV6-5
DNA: TGTGCCAGCAGTTGGACAGGGGGCGGTGATGGCTACACCTTC
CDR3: CASSWTGGGDGYTF

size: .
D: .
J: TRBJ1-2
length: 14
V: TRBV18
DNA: TGTGCCAGCTCACCACCGGGGGGAGACTATGGCTACACCTTC
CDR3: CASSPPGGDYGYTF

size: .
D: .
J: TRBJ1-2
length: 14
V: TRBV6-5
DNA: TGTGCCAGCAGTCCCGATGCACCGGGGTATGGCTACACCTTC
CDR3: CASSPDAPGYGYTF

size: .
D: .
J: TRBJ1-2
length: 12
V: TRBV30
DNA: TGTGCCTGGAGTGTAGGCGGATATGGCTACACCTTC
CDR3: CAWSVGGYGYTF

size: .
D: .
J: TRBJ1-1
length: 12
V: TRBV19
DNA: TGTGCCAGTCAGGGAGGGAACACTGAAGCTTTCTTT
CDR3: CASQGGNTEAFF

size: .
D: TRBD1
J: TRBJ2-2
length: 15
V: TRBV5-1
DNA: TGCGCCAGCAGCATAGGGACAGGGTATTACGGGGAGCTGTTTTTT
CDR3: CASSIGTGYYGELFF

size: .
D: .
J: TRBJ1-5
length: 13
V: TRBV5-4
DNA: TGTGCCAGCAGCAGCGGTGGGTATGGGCCCCAGCATTTT
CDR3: CASSSGGYGPQHF

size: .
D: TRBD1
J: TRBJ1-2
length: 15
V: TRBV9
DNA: TGTGCCAGCAGCGGGACAGGGACTTCTAACTATGGCTACACCTTC
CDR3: CASSGTGTSNYGYTF

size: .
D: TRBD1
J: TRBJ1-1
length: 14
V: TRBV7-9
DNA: TGTGCCAGCAGCTCGGGACAGCTGAACACTGAAGCTTTCTTT
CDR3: CASSSGQLNTEAFF

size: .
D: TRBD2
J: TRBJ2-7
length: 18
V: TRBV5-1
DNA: TGCGCCAGCAGCTTGGCTGCTAGCGGGGGCCCTGAAAACTACGAGCAGTACTTC
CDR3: CASSLAASGGPENYEQYF

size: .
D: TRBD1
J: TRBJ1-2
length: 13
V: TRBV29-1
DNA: TGCAGCGGGCGGACAGGGGGCCAACATGGCTACACCTTC
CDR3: CSGRTGGQHGYTF

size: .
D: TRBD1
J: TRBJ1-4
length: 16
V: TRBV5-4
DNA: TGTGCCAGCAGTCTCAGCCCGGGACAGGGAAATGAAAAACTGTTTTTT
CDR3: CASSLSPGQGNEKLFF

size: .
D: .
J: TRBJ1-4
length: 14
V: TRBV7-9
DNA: TGTGCCAGCAGCCCCGGGAGACTGCAAGAAAAACTGTTTTTT
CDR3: CASSPGRLQEKLFF

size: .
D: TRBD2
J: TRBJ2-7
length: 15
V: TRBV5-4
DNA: TGTGCCAGCAGCTTGGTCGGTAGCGGGGCCCACGAGCAGTACTTC
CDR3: CASSLVGSGAHEQYF

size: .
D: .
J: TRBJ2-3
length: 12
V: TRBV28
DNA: TGTGCCAGCAGTTTATCAATAGATACGCAGTATTTT
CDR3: CASSLSIDTQYF

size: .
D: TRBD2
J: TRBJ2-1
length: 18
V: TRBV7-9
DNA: TGTGCCAGCAGCCCAGGGACTAGCGGTGTCAAGTCCTACAATGAGCAGTTCTTC
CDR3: CASSPGTSGVKSYNEQFF

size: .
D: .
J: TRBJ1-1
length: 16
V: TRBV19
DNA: TGTGCCAGTAGCTCGGAGAAATGGACAGTGAACACTGAAGCTTTCTTT
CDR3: CASSSEKWTVNTEAFF

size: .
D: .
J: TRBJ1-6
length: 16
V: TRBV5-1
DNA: TGCGCCAGCAGCAGCGCGGGACCAGAAAATAATTCACCCCTCCACTTT
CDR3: CASSSAGPENNSPLHF

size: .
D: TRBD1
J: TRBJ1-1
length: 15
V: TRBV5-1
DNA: TGCGCCAGCAGCCAGGGGACAGGGTTAATAACTGAAGCTTTCTTT
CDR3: CASSQGTGLITEAFF

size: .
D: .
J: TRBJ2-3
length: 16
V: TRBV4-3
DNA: TGCGCCAGCAGCCAGGGGGGGCTTGCTAGCACAGATACGCAGTATTTT
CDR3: CASSQGGLASTDTQYF

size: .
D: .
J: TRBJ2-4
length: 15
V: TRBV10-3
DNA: TGTGCCATCAGTGATCCACAGGGTATCGAGGACATTCAGTACTTC
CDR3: CAISDPQGIEDIQYF

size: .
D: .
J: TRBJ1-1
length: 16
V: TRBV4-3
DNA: TGCGCCAGCAGCCAAGATGCGGGGGGGATCGGCACTGAAGCTTTCTTT
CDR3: CASSQDAGGIGTEAFF

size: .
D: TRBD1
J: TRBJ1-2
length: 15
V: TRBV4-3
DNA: TGCGCCAGCAGCGGGGACGACAGGGCCGACTATGGCTACACCTTC
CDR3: CASSGDDRADYGYTF

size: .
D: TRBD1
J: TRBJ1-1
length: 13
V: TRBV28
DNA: TGTGCCAGCAGTCCACAGACAGGGACTGAAGCTTTCTTT
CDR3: CASSPQTGTEAFF

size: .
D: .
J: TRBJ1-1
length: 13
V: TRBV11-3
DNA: TGTGCCAGCAGCTTAGTCGTCGGACAGAAAGCTTTTTTT
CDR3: CASSLVVGQKAFF

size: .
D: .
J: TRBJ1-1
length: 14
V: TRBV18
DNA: TGTGCCAGCTCACCGGCGGAAGAGAACACTGAAGCTTTCTTT
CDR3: CASSPAEENTEAFF

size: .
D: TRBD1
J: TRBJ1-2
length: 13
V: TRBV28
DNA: TGTGCCAGCAGTCCGACAGGGAACTATGGCTACACCTTC
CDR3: CASSPTGNYGYTF

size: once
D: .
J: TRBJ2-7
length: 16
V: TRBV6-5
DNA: TGTGCCAGCAGTTACTCGAGAGGAGGGGGGGTCCACGAGCAGTACTTC
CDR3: CASSYSRGGGVHEQYF

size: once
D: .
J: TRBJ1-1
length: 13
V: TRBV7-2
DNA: TGTGCCAGCAGCTTGAACAGAAACCTTGAAGCTTTCTTT
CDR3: CASSLNRNLEAFF

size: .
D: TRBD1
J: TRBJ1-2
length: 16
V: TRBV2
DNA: TGTGCCAGCACCTCCGGGACAGGGGGCTTTCTTTATGGCTACACCTTC
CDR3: CASTSGTGGFLYGYTF

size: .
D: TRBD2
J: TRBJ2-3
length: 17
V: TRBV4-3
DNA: TGCGCCAGCAGCCAAGATGGGAGGGGACCCCGCACAGATACGCAGTATTTT
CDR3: CASSQDGRGPRTDTQYF

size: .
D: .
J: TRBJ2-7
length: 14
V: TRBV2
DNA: TGTGCCAGCGAAAAGGGGGGGAAACCCTACGAGCAGTACTTC
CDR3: CASEKGGKPYEQYF

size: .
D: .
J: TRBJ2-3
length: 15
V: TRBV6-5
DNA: TGTGCCAGCAGGTCGCGGACTTCTAGCACAGATACGCAGTATTTT
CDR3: CASRSRTSSTDTQYF

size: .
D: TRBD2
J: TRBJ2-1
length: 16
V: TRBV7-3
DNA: TGTGCCAGCAGCCCACGTAGCGGGGGAACCTACAATGAGCAGTTCTTC
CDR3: CASSPRSGGTYNEQFF

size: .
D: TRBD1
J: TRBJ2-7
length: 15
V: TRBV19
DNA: TGTGCCAGTAGTCTGTTGGCAGGGGGCATCTACGAGCAGTACTTC
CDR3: CASSLLAGGIYEQYF

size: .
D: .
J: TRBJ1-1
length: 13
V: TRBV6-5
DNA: TGTGCCAGCAAACCAGGCAGGAACACTGAAGCTTTCTTT
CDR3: CASKPGRNTEAFF

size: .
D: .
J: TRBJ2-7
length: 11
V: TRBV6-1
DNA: TGTGCCAGCAGTAACGGCTACGAGCAGTACTTC
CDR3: CASSNGYEQYF

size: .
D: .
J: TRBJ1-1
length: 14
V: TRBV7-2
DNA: TGTGCCAGCAGCTTCCGGGCGCGGGGCACTGAAGCTTTCTTT
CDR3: CASSFRARGTEAFF

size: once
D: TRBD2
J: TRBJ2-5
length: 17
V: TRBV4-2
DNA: TGTGCCAGCAGCCAAGATCGGGGGCGGGGGGGCTCGGAGACCCAGTACTTC
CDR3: CASSQDRGRGGSETQYF

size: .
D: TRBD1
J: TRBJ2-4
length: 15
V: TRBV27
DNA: TGTGCCAGCAGTTTAGCCCGGGACAGACTAAACATTCAGTACTTC
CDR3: CASSLARDRLNIQYF

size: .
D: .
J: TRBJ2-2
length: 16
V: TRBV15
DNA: TGTGCCACCAGCAGAGATGTGGGGGGGCGAGCCGGGGAGCTGTTTTTT
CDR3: CATSRDVGGRAGELFF

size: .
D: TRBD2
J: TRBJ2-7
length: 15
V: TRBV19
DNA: TGTGCCAGTAGTATCACGGGACTACCCTCCTACGAGCAGTACTTC
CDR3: CASSITGLPSYEQYF

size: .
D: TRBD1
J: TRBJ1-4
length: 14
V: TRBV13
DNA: TGTGCCAGCAGCCTGACAGGGATTAATGAAAAACTGTTTTTT
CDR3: CASSLTGINEKLFF

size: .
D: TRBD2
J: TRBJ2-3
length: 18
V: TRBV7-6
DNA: TGTGCCAGCAGCTTAGGGGGCTGGGGGAGCGGGGGAGCAGATACGCAGTATTTT
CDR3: CASSLGGWGSGGADTQYF

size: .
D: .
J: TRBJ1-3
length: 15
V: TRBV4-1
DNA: TGCGCCAGCAGCCCAGGAGGGGTGTCTGGAAACACCATATATTTT
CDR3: CASSPGGVSGNTIYF

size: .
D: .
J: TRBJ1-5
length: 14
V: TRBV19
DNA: TGTGCCAGTAGTATGCAGAACCTCCCTCAGCCCCAGCATTTT
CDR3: CASSMQNLPQPQHF

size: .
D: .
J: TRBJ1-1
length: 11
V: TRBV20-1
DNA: TGCAGTGCTAATAGGGGAAGGGAAGCTTTCTTT
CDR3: CSANRGREAFF

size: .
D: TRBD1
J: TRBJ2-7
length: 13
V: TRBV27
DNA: TGTGCCAGCAGTTTAAACAGGGGCTACGAGCAGTACTTC
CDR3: CASSLNRGYEQYF

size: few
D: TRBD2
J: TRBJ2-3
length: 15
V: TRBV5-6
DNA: TGTGCCAGCAGCTCCAGGACTAGCCGGGGAGATACGCAGTATTTT
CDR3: CASSSRTSRGDTQYF

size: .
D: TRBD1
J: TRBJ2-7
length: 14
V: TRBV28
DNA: TGTGCCAGCAGTCGTCGACAGGGGATAGGAGAGCAGTACTTC
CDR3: CASSRRQGIGEQYF

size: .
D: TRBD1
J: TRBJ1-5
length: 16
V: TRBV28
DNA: TGTGCCAGCAGTGTGATGACAGGGGCATCAAATCAGCCCCAGCATTTT
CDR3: CASSVMTGASNQPQHF

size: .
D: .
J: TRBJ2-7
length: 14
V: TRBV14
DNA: TGTGCCAGCAGCCAAACGGCAGGGAACTACGAGCAGTACTTC
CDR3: CASSQTAGNYEQYF

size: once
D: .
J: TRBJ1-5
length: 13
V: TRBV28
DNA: TGTGCCAGCAGAGCTAGGGGGTTAGGGCCCCAGCATTTT
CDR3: CASRARGLGPQHF

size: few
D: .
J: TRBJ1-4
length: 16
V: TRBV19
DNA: TGTGCCAGTAGTATTGGCCTACCGGGAGGTTCTGAAAAACTGTTTTTT
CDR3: CASSIGLPGGSEKLFF

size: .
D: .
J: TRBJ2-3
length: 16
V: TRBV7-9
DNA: TGTGCCAGCAGTTCCAAGGCCGGGGGAAGCACAGATACGCAGTATTTT
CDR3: CASSSKAGGSTDTQYF

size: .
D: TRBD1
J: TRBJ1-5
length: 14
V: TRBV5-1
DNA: TGCGCCAGCAGCCTAAGACAGGGGGATCAGCCCCAGCATTTT
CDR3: CASSLRQGDQPQHF

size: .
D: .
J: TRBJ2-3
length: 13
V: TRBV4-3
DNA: TGCGCCAGCAGCCAACCGGGGACAGATACGCAGTATTTT
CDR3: CASSQPGTDTQYF